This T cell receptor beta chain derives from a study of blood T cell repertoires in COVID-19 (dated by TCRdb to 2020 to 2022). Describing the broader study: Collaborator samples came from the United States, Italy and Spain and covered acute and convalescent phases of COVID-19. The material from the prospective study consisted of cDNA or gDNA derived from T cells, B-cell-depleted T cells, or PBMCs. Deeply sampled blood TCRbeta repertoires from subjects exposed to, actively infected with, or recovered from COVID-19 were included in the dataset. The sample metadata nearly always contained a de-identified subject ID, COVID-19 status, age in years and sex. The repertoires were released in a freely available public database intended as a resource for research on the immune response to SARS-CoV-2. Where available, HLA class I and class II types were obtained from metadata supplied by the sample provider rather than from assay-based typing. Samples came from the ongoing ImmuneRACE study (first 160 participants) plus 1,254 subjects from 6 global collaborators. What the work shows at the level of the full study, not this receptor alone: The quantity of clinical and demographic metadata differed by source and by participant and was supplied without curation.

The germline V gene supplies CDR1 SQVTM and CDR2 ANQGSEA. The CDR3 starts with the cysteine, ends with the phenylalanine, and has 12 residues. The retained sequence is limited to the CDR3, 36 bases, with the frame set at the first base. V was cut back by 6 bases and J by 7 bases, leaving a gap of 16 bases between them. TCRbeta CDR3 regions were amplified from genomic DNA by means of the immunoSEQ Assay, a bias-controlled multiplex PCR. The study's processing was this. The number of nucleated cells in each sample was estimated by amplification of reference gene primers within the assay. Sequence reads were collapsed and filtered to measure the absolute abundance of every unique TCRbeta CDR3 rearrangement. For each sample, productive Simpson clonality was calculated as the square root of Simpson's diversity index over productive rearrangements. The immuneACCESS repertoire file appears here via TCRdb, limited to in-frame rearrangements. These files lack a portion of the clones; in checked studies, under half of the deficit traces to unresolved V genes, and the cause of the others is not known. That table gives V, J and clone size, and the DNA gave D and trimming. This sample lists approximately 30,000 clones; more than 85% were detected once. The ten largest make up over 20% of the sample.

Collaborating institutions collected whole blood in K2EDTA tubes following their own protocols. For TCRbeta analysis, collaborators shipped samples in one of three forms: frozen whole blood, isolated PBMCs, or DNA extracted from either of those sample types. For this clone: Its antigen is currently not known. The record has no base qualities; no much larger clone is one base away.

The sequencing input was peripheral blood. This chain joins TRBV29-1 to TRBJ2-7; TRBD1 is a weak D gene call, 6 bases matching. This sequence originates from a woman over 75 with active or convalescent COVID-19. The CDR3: CSVTGDPREQYF. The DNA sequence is TGCAGCGTGACAGGTGACCCTAGAGAGCAGTACTTC.